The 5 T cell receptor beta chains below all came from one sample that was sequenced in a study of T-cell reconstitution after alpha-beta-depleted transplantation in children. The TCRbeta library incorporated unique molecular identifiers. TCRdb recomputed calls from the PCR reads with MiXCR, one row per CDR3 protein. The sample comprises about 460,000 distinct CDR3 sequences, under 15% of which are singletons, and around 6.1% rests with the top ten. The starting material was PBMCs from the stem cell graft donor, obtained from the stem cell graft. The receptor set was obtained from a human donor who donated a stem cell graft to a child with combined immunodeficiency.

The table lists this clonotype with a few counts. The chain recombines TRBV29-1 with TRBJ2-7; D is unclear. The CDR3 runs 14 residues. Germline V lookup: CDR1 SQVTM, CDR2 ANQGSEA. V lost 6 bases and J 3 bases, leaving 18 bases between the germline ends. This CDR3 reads CSVLDSIHNYEQYF. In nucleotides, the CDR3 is TGCAGCGTCCTCGATAGTATCCATAACTACGAGCAGTACTTC.

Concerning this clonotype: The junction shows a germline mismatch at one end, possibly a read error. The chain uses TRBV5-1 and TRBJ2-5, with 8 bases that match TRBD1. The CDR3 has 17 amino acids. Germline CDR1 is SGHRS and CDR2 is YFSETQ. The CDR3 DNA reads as TGCGCCAGAAGCTTGGCCGACAGGGGATGGAACCAAGAGACCCAGTACTTC. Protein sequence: CARSLADRGWNQETQYF. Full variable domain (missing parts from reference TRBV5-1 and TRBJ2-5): KAGVTQTPRYLIKTRGQQVTLSCSPISGHRSVSWYQQTPGQGLQFLFEYFSETQRNKGNFPGRFSGRQFSNSRSEMNVSTLELGDSALYLCARSLADRGWNQETQYFGPGTRLLVL.

CDR3: CASSLDPSNEKLFF. Here the CDR3 DNA reads TGCGCCAGCAGCTTGGACCCGAGCAATGAAAAACTGTTTTTT. The V gene is TRBV5-1, the J gene TRBJ1-4, with D unclear. Looked up from germline, CDR1 is SGHRS and CDR2 is YFSETQ. CDR3 size: 14 residues. V lost 0 bases and J lost 5, with 8 bases in between.

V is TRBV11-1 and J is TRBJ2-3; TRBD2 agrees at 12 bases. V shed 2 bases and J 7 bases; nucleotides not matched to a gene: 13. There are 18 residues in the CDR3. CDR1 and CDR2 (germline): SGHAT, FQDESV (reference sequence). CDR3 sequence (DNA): TGTGCCAGCAGCTTACCTAAGATGACTAGCGGGAGTGTGTATACGCAGTATTTT. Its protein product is CASSLPKMTSGSVYTQYF.

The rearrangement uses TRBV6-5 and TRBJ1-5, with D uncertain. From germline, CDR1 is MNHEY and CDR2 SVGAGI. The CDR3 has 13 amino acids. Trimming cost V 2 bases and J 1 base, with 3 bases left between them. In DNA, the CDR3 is TGTGCCAGCAGTTACCAAAGCAATCAGCCCCAGCATTTT. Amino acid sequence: CASSYQSNQPQHF.